Listed below are T cell receptor beta chains from one sample, sequenced in a study of T cell responses to AZD1222 COVID-19 vaccine. The assay was immunoSEQ multiplex PCR, and TCRdb's table has in-frame clones only and misses some. The sample lists approximately 140,000 clones; roughly 90% were seen once. This sample comprised peripheral blood, obtained on day 0 of AZD1222 vaccination. These receptors originate from an adult in good health. Both conserved end residues are part of each CDR3. The order of the fields is CDR3 length, V gene, clone size, J gene, D gene, CDR3 protein, CDR3 DNA. The D gene is left open where the match is weak. Clone size is given for some rows only: seen once, a few or many times, or a class if the clone is expanded.

CDR3 length: 14
V gene: TRBV30
clone size: -
J gene: TRBJ2-5
D gene: -
CDR3 protein: CAWRAASGIETQYF
CDR3 DNA: TGTGCCTGGCGGGCGGCTTCAGGGATAGAGACCCAGTACTTC

CDR3 length: 13
V gene: TRBV10-1
clone size: -
J gene: TRBJ1-6
D gene: TRBD1
CDR3 protein: CASRDRVHSPLHF
CDR3 DNA: TGCGCCAGCAGAGACAGGGTCCATTCACCCCTCCACTTT

CDR3 length: 16
V gene: TRBV12-5
clone size: once
J gene: TRBJ2-3
D gene: TRBD2
CDR3 protein: CASGFLLAGVVDTQYF
CDR3 DNA: TGTGCTAGTGGTTTTTTACTAGCGGGAGTTGTGGATACGCAGTATTTT

CDR3 length: 15
V gene: TRBV7-9
clone size: -
J gene: TRBJ1-1
D gene: -
CDR3 protein: CASSSTNSSNTEAFF
CDR3 DNA: TGTGCCAGCAGCTCAACGAACAGCTCGAACACTGAAGCTTTCTTT

CDR3 length: 14
V gene: TRBV27
clone size: -
J gene: TRBJ1-3
D gene: -
CDR3 protein: CASSPTLTGNTIYF
CDR3 DNA: TGTGCCAGCAGTCCGACCTTGACTGGAAACACCATATATTTT

CDR3 length: 14
V gene: TRBV2
clone size: once
J gene: TRBJ2-2
D gene: -
CDR3 protein: CASIEGANTGELFF
CDR3 DNA: TGTGCCAGCATCGAGGGGGCGAACACCGGGGAGCTGTTTTTT

CDR3 length: 13
V gene: TRBV5-6
clone size: -
J gene: TRBJ1-2
D gene: -
CDR3 protein: CASSLGVHYGYTF
CDR3 DNA: TGTGCCAGCAGCTTAGGGGTGCACTATGGCTACACCTTC

CDR3 length: 16
V gene: TRBV12-5
clone size: -
J gene: TRBJ2-4
D gene: -
CDR3 protein: CASGLDPGGSKNIQYF
CDR3 DNA: TGTGCTAGTGGTTTGGACCCTGGGGGATCCAAAAACATTCAGTACTTC

CDR3 length: 17
V gene: TRBV7-9
clone size: -
J gene: TRBJ2-3
D gene: TRBD2
CDR3 protein: CASSPLRAGVGTDTQYF
CDR3 DNA: TGTGCCAGCAGCCCCTTAAGAGCGGGAGTGGGCACAGATACGCAGTATTTT

CDR3 length: 16
V gene: TRBV28
clone size: -
J gene: TRBJ1-1
D gene: TRBD1
CDR3 protein: CASTPLGTGNLAEAFF
CDR3 DNA: TGTGCCAGCACGCCCCTCGGGACAGGGAATCTCGCTGAAGCTTTCTTT

CDR3 length: 16
V gene: TRBV7-9
clone size: -
J gene: TRBJ2-3
D gene: -
CDR3 protein: CASSLAGTGYGDTQYF
CDR3 DNA: TGTGCCAGCAGCTTAGCCGGGACGGGGTATGGAGATACGCAGTATTTT

CDR3 length: 17
V gene: TRBV9
clone size: -
J gene: TRBJ1-3
D gene: -
CDR3 protein: CASSVDRRGASGNTIYF
CDR3 DNA: TGTGCCAGCAGCGTAGATCGTAGAGGGGCCTCTGGAAACACCATATATTTT

CDR3 length: 13
V gene: TRBV19
clone size: -
J gene: TRBJ1-1
D gene: -
CDR3 protein: CASSRRSNTEAFF
CDR3 DNA: TGTGCCAGTAGTAGGAGGTCGAACACTGAAGCTTTCTTT

CDR3 length: 13
V gene: TRBV6-5
clone size: -
J gene: TRBJ2-2
D gene: -
CDR3 protein: CASSSEYTGELFF
CDR3 DNA: TGTGCCAGCAGTTCCGAGTACACCGGGGAGCTGTTTTTT

CDR3 length: 15
V gene: TRBV9
clone size: -
J gene: TRBJ2-3
D gene: -
CDR3 protein: CASSVAVSETDTQYF
CDR3 DNA: TGTGCCAGCAGCGTAGCTGTCTCCGAGACAGATACGCAGTATTTT

CDR3 length: 15
V gene: TRBV5-4
clone size: -
J gene: TRBJ2-2
D gene: -
CDR3 protein: CASSLAGSAAGELFF
CDR3 DNA: TGTGCCAGCAGCTTGGCTGGTAGCGCCGCCGGGGAGCTGTTTTTT

CDR3 length: 12
V gene: TRBV30
clone size: -
J gene: TRBJ2-5
D gene: TRBD2
CDR3 protein: CAWSAGGKTQYF
CDR3 DNA: TGTGCCTGGAGTGCCGGGGGGAAGACCCAGTACTTC

CDR3 length: 12
V gene: TRBV18
clone size: -
J gene: TRBJ1-1
D gene: -
CDR3 protein: CASSLDSPEAFF
CDR3 DNA: TGTGCCAGCTCCCTGGACAGCCCTGAAGCTTTCTTT

CDR3 length: 13
V gene: TRBV10-3
clone size: -
J gene: TRBJ1-1
D gene: -
CDR3 protein: CAISTFRGTEAFF
CDR3 DNA: TGTGCCATCAGCACTTTTCGGGGCACTGAAGCTTTCTTT

CDR3 length: 16
V gene: TRBV6-2/TRBV6-3
clone size: -
J gene: TRBJ2-5
D gene: -
CDR3 protein: CASSYSTSLFQETQYF
CDR3 DNA: TGTGCCAGCAGTTACTCGACCAGTCTATTCCAAGAGACCCAGTACTTC

CDR3 length: 15
V gene: TRBV7-8
clone size: -
J gene: TRBJ1-2
D gene: -
CDR3 protein: CASSPTASSNGGYTF
CDR3 DNA: TGTGCCAGCAGCCCGACGGCCAGCTCTAATGGTGGCTACACCTTC

CDR3 length: 15
V gene: TRBV28
clone size: -
J gene: TRBJ1-1
D gene: -
CDR3 protein: CASSSFRVDNTEAFF
CDR3 DNA: TGTGCCAGCAGTTCGTTCAGGGTGGATAACACTGAAGCTTTCTTT

CDR3 length: 16
V gene: TRBV30
clone size: -
J gene: TRBJ1-1
D gene: TRBD1
CDR3 protein: CAWSVWGTGGITEAFF
CDR3 DNA: TGTGCCTGGAGTGTATGGGGGACAGGGGGTATCACTGAAGCTTTCTTT

CDR3 length: 12
V gene: TRBV6-5
clone size: -
J gene: TRBJ1-2
D gene: -
CDR3 protein: CASTRLNYGYTF
CDR3 DNA: TGTGCCAGCACCCGCCTTAACTATGGCTACACCTTC

CDR3 length: 15
V gene: TRBV5-5
clone size: -
J gene: TRBJ1-1
D gene: -
CDR3 protein: CASSLEVGLNTEAFF
CDR3 DNA: TGTGCCAGCAGCTTGGAGGTAGGGCTGAACACTGAAGCTTTCTTT

CDR3 length: 12
V gene: TRBV30
clone size: -
J gene: TRBJ1-5
D gene: -
CDR3 protein: CAWSPSNQPQHF
CDR3 DNA: TGTGCCTGGAGCCCTAGCAATCAGCCCCAGCATTTT

CDR3 length: 14
V gene: TRBV7-8
clone size: once
J gene: TRBJ1-5
D gene: -
CDR3 protein: CASSPGRSRQPQHF
CDR3 DNA: TGTGCCAGCAGCCCCGGGAGGTCACGGCAGCCCCAGCATTTT

CDR3 length: 15
V gene: TRBV24-1
clone size: few
J gene: TRBJ1-5
D gene: -
CDR3 protein: CATSDAGPLNQPQHF
CDR3 DNA: TGTGCCACCAGTGACGCGGGACCCCTCAATCAGCCCCAGCATTTT